This is a list of T cell receptor beta chains from one sample in a study of early T cells in non-severe SARS-CoV-2 infection. TCRdb fed the 5' RACE reads into MiXCR, producing one record per CDR3 protein. Here the sample spans roughly 50,000 distinct CDR3 sequences, approximately 8% being singletons. The source material was whole blood. These TCRs come from an adult who was a healthcare worker with PCR-confirmed SARS-CoV-2 infection or an uninfected control (not recorded which). The CDR3 runs from the conserved cysteine through the conserved F or W. D genes are given only for firm matches. Part of the rows lack a size; the others show once, few, many or a class for expanded clones.

>13|TRBV27|TRBJ2-7|TRBD2|few
TGTGCCAGCAGTTTAGCGGGAGCGGATGAGCAGTACTTC
CASSLAGADEQYF
>12|TRBV19|TRBJ1-2|NA|many
TGTGCCAGCAGGCGGGGTATCTATGGCTACACCTTC
CASRRGIYGYTF
>16|TRBV5-1|TRBJ2-2|NA|few
TGCGCCAGCAGCCCGAGGGAGGGGGCGTCCACCGGGGAGCTGTTTTTT
CASSPREGASTGELFF
>13|TRBV20-1|TRBJ1-6|TRBD1|few
TGCAGTGCAGTACAGGGGTCGGATTCACCCCTCCACTTT
CSAVQGSDSPLHF
>14|TRBV12-3/TRBV12-4|TRBJ1-2|NA|NA
TGTGCCAGCAGTTTAAGCTCCGCTAACTATGGCTACACCTTC
CASSLSSANYGYTF
>14|TRBV11-3|TRBJ2-3|TRBD2|many
TGTGCCAGCAGCGACAGCGGGAGAGCAGATACGCAGTATTTT
CASSDSGRADTQYF
>15|TRBV14|TRBJ1-6|NA|NA
TGTGCCAGCAGCCTAACTATAAACTATAATTCACCCCTCCACTTT
CASSLTINYNSPLHF
>15|TRBV7-3|TRBJ2-1|TRBD2|few
TGTGCCAGCAGCTCGCTAGCGGGAGCTTACAATGAGCAGTTCTTC
CASSSLAGAYNEQFF
>13|TRBV4-3|TRBJ1-1|NA|many
TGCGCCAGCAGCCCGACAGGGAACACTGAAGCTTTCTTT
CASSPTGNTEAFF
>19|TRBV2|TRBJ2-5|NA|many
TGTGCCAGCAGGCGCGCTTTGGATATGAGGGGAACGGGTGAAGAGACCCAGTACTTC
CASRRALDMRGTGEETQYF
>15|TRBV9|TRBJ2-5|NA|many
TGTGCCAGCAGCGTAGCTGCGGCGATTGGGGAGACCCAGTACTTC
CASSVAAAIGETQYF
>14|TRBV20-1|TRBJ2-5|TRBD2|many
TGCAGTGCTAGAGCGGCGGGAGGGCCAGAGACCCAGTACTTC
CSARAAGGPETQYF
>14|TRBV30|TRBJ2-7|NA|many
TGTGCCTGGACTAGCGAAACCGCTGACTACGAGCAGTACTTC
CAWTSETADYEQYF
>14|TRBV7-7|TRBJ2-1|NA|NA
TGTGCTAGCAGCCCTGGGAGAAACTACAATGAGCAGTTCTTC
CASSPGRNYNEQFF
>14|TRBV13|TRBJ2-2|NA|once
TGTGCCAGCAGCTTTCAGCGGTTCACCGGGGAGCTGTTTTTT
CASSFQRFTGELFF
>16|TRBV27|TRBJ2-2|NA|NA
TGTGCCAGCAGTTTACTCGAAAGCCTATGGCTGGGGGAGCTGTTTTTT
CASSLLESLWLGELFF
>13|TRBV12-3/TRBV12-4|TRBJ2-3|TRBD2|many
TGTGCCAGCACCCTAGCGGCCACAGATACGCAGTATTTT
CASTLAATDTQYF
>13|TRBV19|TRBJ1-5|NA|NA
TGTGCCAGTAGACAGCCCAACAATCAGCCCCAGCATTTT
CASRQPNNQPQHF
>16|TRBV5-4|TRBJ1-2|NA|many
TGTGCCAGCAGCTTGGAACCGCAGGCGAAGAACTATGGCTACACCTTC
CASSLEPQAKNYGYTF
>13|TRBV7-2|TRBJ2-3|NA|NA
TGTGCCAGCAGCAGTAGGACCACAGATACGCAGTATTTT
CASSSRTTDTQYF
>16|TRBV7-9|TRBJ2-5|TRBD2|many
TGTGCCAGCAGCTCTCCTAGCGGGAGCGACCAAGAGACCCAGTACTTC
CASSSPSGSDQETQYF
>15|TRBV5-4|TRBJ1-1|NA|many
TGTGCCAGCAGCTTGATGGGCAGGATGAACACTGAAGCTTTCTTT
CASSLMGRMNTEAFF
>18|TRBV6-5|TRBJ1-5|NA|NA
TGTGCCAGCAGTGCCACCGGGACACCGGGAGATAGCAATCAGCCCCAGCATTTT
CASSATGTPGDSNQPQHF
>13|TRBV7-9|TRBJ2-5|NA|NA
TGTGCCAGCAGCCCCCCGTCCCAAGAGACCCAGTACTTC
CASSPPSQETQYF
>15|TRBV6-2/TRBV6-3|TRBJ2-3|TRBD2|many
TGTGCTAGCAGGGCCAGCGGGGGATGGTCAGATACGCAGTATTTT
CASRASGGWSDTQYF
>16|TRBV4-1|TRBJ1-2|NA|few
TGCGCCAGCAGCCAAGGGGGGACTCTACATTTGGGTGGCTACACCTTC
CASSQGGTLHLGGYTF
>12|TRBV5-6|TRBJ1-1|NA|NA
TGTGCCAGCAGTCAGTTCAGGGGTGAAGCTTTCTTT
CASSQFRGEAFF
>17|TRBV10-1|TRBJ2-3|NA|many
TGCGCCAGCAGTGCGTTTCTCCCGGGGCTTAGCACAGATACGCAGTATTTT
CASSAFLPGLSTDTQYF
>12|TRBV5-8|TRBJ1-5|NA|NA
TGTGCCAGCAGCTTTAGGGATCAGCCCCAGCATTTT
CASSFRDQPQHF
>15|TRBV5-1|TRBJ2-7|TRBD2|many
TGCGCCAGCAGCTTGGAAGCGGGGGGCGGATACGAGCAGTACTTC
CASSLEAGGGYEQYF
>13|TRBV6-5|TRBJ2-3|NA|few
TGTGCCAGCTTGCGGGCGGGCACAGATACGCAGTATTTT
CASLRAGTDTQYF
>14|TRBV9|TRBJ2-1|NA|NA
TGTGCCAGCAGCGTAGAACCGGGGGCGAATGAGCAGTTCTTC
CASSVEPGANEQFF
>13|TRBV5-4|TRBJ2-1|NA|medium-sized
TGTGCCAGCAGCTTGGGGGGGGCAAATGAGCAGTTCTTC
CASSLGGANEQFF
>15|TRBV6-1|TRBJ2-3|NA|NA
TGTGCCAGCAAGCTCACTAGGGGTACGACAGATACGCAGTATTTT
CASKLTRGTTDTQYF
>19|TRBV21-1|TRBJ2-4|NA|many
TGTGCCAGCAGCAAAGTGGGGGCTAGCGGGGTCCTAGCCAAAAACATTCAGTACTTC
CASSKVGASGVLAKNIQYF
>16|TRBV7-2|TRBJ1-4|NA|NA
TGTGCCAGCAGCGAATCATCCGGGACGGGCGGGCGAAAACTGTTTTTT
CASSESSGTGGRKLFF
>16|TRBV20-1|TRBJ2-2|TRBD1|few
TGCAGTGCTAGAGATTGGGACAGGGGGCACACCGGGGAGCTGTTTTTT
CSARDWDRGHTGELFF